This TCR beta chain comes out of a study of blood T cells in healthy people across ages (dated by TCRdb to the mid-2010s). Concerning the study at large: Template switching captured roughly one uniquely barcoded TCR beta cDNA molecule per two T cells in model experiments. The study measured age-related changes in TCR beta repertoire diversity using deep sequencing normalized with unique cDNA molecular identifiers. The donors were split into four age groups: young (average about 15 years), middle-aged (39), aged (62) and long-lived (under 90). Donors of different ages were randomly distributed across sequencing lanes to avoid experimental bias. For two donors (one aged 18 to 30 and one aged 80 or older), the study analyzed two additional independent replicas of 1 million unique cDNA reads from the same blood draw.

The library was produced with 5' RACE. TCRdb lists the instrument as Illumina HiSeq 2500. A second PCR of roughly 7 to 12 cycles was run with a J-beta primer mix and a sample-barcoded 5' primer. A template-switch 5' adaptor carrying 12 random nucleotides introduced a unique molecular identifier onto each TCR beta cDNA molecule. At least 3 million CDR3-containing paired-end reads were obtained from each sample. All of the RNA was converted into first-strand cDNA using the Mint cDNA synthesis kit, with a TRBC-specific oligonucleotide serving as the primer. After uracil-DNA glycosylase treatment, a first 18-cycle PCR used universal primers M1SS and BC2_uni_R on all cDNA. On the study's bioinformatics: For normalization, 1 million high-quality reads, each with a distinct molecular identifier, were randomly selected from each sample. Instead of being binned into consensus sequences, reads with shared molecular identifiers were discarded. MiTCR, run with a Q25 quality threshold and the strictest error-elimination algorithm, handled CDR3 identification, clonotype clustering and error correction. Lower-bound total TCR beta diversity was estimated with a nonparametric unseen species model using Euler transformation. The raw public reads went through TCRdb reprocessing: fastp at Q25, MiXCR clone calling, in-frame beta chains kept. Each entry merges the rows of one CDR3 protein and shows their most common DNA and genes. In this record, the V and J calls reflect TCRdb's handling and not the investigators' own analysis. In this sample the table shows 800,000 to 950,000 distinct CDR3 sequences, roughly 50% of which occur a single time. The top ten hold under 15% of the sample.

With regard to this clonotype: The antigen it recognizes is unknown. There are no base qualities to consult, and no much larger clone falls within one base.

The germline V end is reduced by 5 bases and the J end by 7 bases; junction bases left unmatched: 12. The CDR3 contains 16 residues, cysteine and phenylalanine counted. The only DNA kept is the CDR3, 48 bases in frame from the first base. According to the germline V gene (reference sequence), CDR1 reads SEHNR and CDR2 reads FQNEAQ. General findings and caveats noted by the study authors: Because the CMV infection status of the donors was unknown, age-related changes in expanded clonotypes may potentially have been confounded. Total diversity estimates from one million sequenced T cells were considered lower bounds and underestimates. Conclusive comparison of naive and antigen-experienced compartments was prevented by the profiling of bulk unsorted PBMCs. Compared with the aged group, the long-lived group had more naive CD4+ T cells, fewer expanded clones and increased TCR diversity, suggesting age selection. Observed TCR beta diversity per million T cells fell roughly linearly with age, and a significant reduction was already apparent by age roughly 40. Observed TCR beta diversity correlated strongly with the percentage of naive T cells measured by flow cytometry.

The approximately 39 donors, aged about 6 to 95 years, were systemically healthy Caucasian individuals from Russia. Around 10 milliliters of peripheral blood were collected from each donor into EDTA-treated Vacutainer tubes. Ficoll-Paque density-gradient centrifugation was used to isolate PBMCs, with at least 6 million per sample. Trizol reagent was used to extract total RNA from PBMCs, with at least 6 micrograms per sample. For every donor, flow cytometry on a PBMC aliquot measured the percentage of naive CD45RAhigh/CD27high T cells. This receptor was taken from a man younger than 40 in good health. This receptor chain uses TRBV7-9 and TRBJ2-1; 9 bases in the middle match TRBD1. The sample comprised blood. In nucleotide form, the sequence is TGTGCCAGCAGCCCGTCACAGGGGGCATTGAGGAATGAGCAGTTCTTC. Its protein is CASSPSQGALRNEQFF.